The sequence of this TCR beta chain was determined in a study of T cells in Graves' hyperthyroidism and ophthalmopathy. The study, taken as a whole, reports: Researchers found most expanded thyroid clonotypes above 0.001 in blood as well.

CDR1 LGHDT and CDR2 YNNKEL come from the germline V gene (reference sequence). The CDR3 consists of 14 residues. The V and J ends lost 0 bases and 7 bases respectively, with 9 bases between them. This clonotype was detected a few times. Its target is unknown. What was amplified from RNA transcripts were TCR beta CDR3 regions. Researchers ran a first-round RT-PCR on the TCR CDR3 using the HTBI primer set. TCRdb reprocessed the multiplex PCR reads with MiXCR, giving one entry per CDR3 protein. The sample consists of roughly 700,000 distinct CDR3 sequences, approximately 15% of them appearing once. The sequence was collected from a man in his fifties with Graves' hyperthyroidism. The chain links TRBV3-1 to TRBJ2-2; no definite D call. The sample consisted of blood. The CDR3 region is CASSQDVFVGELFF. In DNA form, the CDR3 reads TGTGCCAGCAGCCAAGATGTGTTCGTCGGGGAGCTGTTTTTT.